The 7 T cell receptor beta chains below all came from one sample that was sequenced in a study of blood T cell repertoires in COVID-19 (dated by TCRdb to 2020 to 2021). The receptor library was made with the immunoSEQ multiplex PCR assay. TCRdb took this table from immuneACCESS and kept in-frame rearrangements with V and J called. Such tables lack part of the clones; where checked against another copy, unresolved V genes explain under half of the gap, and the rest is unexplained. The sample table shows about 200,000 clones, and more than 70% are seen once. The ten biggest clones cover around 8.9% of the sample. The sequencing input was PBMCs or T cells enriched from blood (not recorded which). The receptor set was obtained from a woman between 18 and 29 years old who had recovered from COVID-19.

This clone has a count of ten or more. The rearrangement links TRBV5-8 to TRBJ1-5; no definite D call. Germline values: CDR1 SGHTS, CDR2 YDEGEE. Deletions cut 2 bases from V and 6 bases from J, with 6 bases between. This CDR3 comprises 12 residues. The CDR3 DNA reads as TGTGCCAGCAGCTTTATCGGTCAGCCCCAGCATTTT. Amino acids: CASSFIGQPQHF.

Here the CDR3 reads CASSLNLNEKLFF. CDR3 bases: TGTGCCAGCAGCTTGAACTTAAATGAAAAACTGTTTTTT. The chain has TRBV7-6 and TRBJ1-4; D is unclear. CDR3 length equals 13 residues. The V and J ends lost 3 bases and 5 bases respectively, with 7 bases between them. Germline V gives CDR1 SGHVS, CDR2 FNYEAQ.

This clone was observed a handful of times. CDR3 DNA sequence: TGTGCCAGCAGTGCCCTCGGAGTTGACCTCTTCCCAGCTTTCTTT. This translates into CASSALGVDLFPAFF. The chain couples TRBV27 to TRBJ1-1; D is undetermined. Trimming removed 5 bases at V and 10 bases at J, with 23 bases between. The CDR3 totals 15 residues. Germline-derived CDR1 and CDR2 are MNHEY and SMNVEV (reference sequence).

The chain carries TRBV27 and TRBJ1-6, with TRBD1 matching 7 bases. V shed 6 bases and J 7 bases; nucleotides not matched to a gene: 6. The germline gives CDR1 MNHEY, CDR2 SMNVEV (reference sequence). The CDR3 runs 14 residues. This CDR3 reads CASRYDRENSPLHF. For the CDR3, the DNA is TGTGCCAGCAGATACGACAGGGAGAATTCACCCCTCCACTTT.

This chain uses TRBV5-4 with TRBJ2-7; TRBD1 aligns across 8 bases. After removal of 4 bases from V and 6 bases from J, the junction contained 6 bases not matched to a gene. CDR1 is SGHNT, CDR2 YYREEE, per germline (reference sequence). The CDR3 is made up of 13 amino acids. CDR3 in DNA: TGTGCCAGCAGCCCGGGACAGGTAGCCGAGCAGTACTTC. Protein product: CASSPGQVAEQYF.

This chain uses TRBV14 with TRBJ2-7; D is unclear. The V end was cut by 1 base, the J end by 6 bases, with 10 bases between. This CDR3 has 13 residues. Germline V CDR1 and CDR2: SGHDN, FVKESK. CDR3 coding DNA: TGTGCCAGCAGCCAAGCCAGGATGGGCGAGCAGTACTTC. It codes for CASSQARMGEQYF.

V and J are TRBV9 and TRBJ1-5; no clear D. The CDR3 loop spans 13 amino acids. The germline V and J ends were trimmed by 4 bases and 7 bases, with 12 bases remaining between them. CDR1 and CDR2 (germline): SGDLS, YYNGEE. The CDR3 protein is CASSSRTGQPQHF. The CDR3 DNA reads TGTGCCAGCAGCTCTAGGACGGGACAGCCCCAGCATTTT.